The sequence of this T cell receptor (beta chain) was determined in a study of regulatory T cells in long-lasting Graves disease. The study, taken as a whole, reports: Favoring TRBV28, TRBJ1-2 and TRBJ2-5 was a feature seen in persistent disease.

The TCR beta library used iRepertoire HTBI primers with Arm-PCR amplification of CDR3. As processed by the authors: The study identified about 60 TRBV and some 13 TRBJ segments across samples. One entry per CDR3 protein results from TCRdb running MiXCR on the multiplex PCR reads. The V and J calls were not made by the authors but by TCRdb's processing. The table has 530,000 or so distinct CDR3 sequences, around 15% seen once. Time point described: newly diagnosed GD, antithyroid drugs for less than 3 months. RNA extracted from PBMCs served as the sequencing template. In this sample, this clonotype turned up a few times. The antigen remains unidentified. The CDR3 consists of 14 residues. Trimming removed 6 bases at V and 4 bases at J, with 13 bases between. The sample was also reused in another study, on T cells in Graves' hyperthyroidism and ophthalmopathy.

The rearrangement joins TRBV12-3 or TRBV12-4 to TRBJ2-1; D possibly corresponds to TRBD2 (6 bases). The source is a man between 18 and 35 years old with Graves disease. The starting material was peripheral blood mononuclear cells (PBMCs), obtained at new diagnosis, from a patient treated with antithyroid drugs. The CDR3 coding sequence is TGTGCCAGCAGCCCGGGAGAGCAATACAATGAGCAGTTCTTC. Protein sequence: CASSPGEQYNEQFF.